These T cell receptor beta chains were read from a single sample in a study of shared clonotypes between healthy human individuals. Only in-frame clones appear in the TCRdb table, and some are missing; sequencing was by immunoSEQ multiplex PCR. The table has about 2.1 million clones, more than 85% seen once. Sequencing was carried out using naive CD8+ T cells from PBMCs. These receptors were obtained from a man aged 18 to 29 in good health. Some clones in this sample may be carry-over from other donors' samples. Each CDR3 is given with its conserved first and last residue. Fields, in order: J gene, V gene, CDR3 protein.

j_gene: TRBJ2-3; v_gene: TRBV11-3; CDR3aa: CASSLVLPGGGDTQYF
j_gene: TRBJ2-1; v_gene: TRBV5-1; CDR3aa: CASSLAEGINEQFF
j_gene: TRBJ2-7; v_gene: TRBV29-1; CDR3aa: CSGGEGGPPYEQYF
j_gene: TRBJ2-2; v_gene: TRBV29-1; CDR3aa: CSVDVGGANTGELFF
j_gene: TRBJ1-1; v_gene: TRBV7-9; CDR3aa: CASSRDRGPYTEAFF
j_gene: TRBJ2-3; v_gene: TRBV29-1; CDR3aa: CSVEEAGHGADTQYF
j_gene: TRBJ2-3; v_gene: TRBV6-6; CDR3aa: CASSYGEREIDTQYF
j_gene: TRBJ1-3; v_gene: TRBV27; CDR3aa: CASKQSGISGNTIYF
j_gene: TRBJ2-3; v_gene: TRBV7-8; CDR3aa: CASSPRTGGGTDTQYF
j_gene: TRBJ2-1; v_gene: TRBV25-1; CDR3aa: CASSDLQGLRSTDNEQFF
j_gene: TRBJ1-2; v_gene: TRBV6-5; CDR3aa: CASSSGTGGHGYTF
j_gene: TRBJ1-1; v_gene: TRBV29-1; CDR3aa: CSVKPVRNTEAFF
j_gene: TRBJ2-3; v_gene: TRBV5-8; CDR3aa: CASSLGTPYGTDTQYF
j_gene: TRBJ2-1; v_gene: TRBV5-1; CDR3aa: CASRLRDHNEQFF
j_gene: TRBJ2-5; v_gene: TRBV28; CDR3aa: CASSLILAGEEETQYF
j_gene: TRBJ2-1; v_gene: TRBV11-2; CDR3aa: CASSLGLDRSYNEQFF
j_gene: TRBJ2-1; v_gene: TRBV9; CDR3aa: CASSVAVRGGLYNEQFF
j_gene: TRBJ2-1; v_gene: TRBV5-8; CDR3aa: CASSQGGGTGFYNEQFF
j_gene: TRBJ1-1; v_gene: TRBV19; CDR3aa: CASTLGSSEAFF
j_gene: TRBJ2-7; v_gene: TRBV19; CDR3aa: CASSGLANSYEQYF
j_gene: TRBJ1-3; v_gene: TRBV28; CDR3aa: CASSRGTIYF
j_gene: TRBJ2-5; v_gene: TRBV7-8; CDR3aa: CASSFRGGQETQYF
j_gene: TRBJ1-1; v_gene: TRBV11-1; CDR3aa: CASSRTGNTEAFF
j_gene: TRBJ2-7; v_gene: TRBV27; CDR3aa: CASSLGPGTSGYEQYF
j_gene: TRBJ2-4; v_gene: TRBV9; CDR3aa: CASSVGFAKNIQYF
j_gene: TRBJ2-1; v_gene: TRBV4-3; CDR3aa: CASSQDGTVVDEQFF
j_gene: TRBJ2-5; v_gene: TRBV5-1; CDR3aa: CASSLATGGEETQYF
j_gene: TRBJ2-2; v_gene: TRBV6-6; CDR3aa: CASSGGGSGELFF
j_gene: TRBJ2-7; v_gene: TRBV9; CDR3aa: CASSVVGEGYEQYF
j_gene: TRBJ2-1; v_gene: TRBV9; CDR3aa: CASSVLGGRAGSYNEQFF
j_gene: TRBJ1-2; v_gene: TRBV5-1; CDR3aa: CASSPGTGVHGYTF
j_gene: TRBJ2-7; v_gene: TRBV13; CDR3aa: CASSPLSGARVEQYF
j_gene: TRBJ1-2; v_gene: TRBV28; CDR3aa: CASREKGQGAYGYTF
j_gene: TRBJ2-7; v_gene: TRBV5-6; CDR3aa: CASSLGRYPEEQYF
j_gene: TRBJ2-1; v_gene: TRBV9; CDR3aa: CASSVDIGAGGDEQFF
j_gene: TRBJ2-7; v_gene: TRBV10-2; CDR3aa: CATTSGRGYEQYF
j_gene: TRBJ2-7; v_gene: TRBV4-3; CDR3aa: CASSLPTLLASAYEQYF
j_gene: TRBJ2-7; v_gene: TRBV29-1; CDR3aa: CSVEGFGATAYEQYF